This entry is about one TCR beta chain. The authors' processing: Amplification from reference gene primers served as the basis for estimated nucleated cell counts. Generated by immunoSEQ multiplex PCR, the TCRdb table keeps only in-frame clones and is missing some. V, J and clone size were drawn from that table, and D and trimming were deduced from the DNA. The sample gives fewer than 250,000 clones, just over 90% of which show up once; approximately 1.2% is in the top ten. These data are taken from a study of blood T cell repertoires in COVID-19. This CDR3 contains 16 residues. The germline gives CDR1 MGHDK, CDR2 SYGVNS. V gave up 2 bases and J gave up 4 bases, with 14 bases separating them.

This receptor was taken from a man between 25 and 39 years old with acute or convalescent COVID-19. The chain joins TRBV25-1 to TRBJ2-2, with a tentative D call TRBD2 (6 bases). The sequencing input was peripheral blood. CDR3 region: CASSEPRGVGTGELFF. DNA for the CDR3: TGTGCCAGCAGTGAACCGCGGGGTGTAGGCACCGGGGAGCTGTTTTTT.